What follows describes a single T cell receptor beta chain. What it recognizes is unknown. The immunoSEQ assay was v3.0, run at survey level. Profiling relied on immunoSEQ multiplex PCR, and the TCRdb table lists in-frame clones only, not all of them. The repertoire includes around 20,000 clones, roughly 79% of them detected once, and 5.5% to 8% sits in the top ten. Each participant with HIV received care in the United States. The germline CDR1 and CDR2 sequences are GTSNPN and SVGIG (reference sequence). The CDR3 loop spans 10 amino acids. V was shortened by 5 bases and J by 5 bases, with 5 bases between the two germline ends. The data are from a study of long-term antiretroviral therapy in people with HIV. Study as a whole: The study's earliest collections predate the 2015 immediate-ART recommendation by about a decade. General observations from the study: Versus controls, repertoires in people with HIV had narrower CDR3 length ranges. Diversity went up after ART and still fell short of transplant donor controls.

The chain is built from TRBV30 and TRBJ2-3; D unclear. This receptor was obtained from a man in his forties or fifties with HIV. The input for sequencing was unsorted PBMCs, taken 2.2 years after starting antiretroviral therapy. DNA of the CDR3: TGTGCCTGGGGATTAGATACGCAGTATTTT. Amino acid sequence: CAWGLDTQYF.